This TCR beta chain was sequenced in a study of a mutant IDH1 vaccine in newly diagnosed glioma. Study at large: Visit timing is recorded as week 35 for V12 and week 47 for V13.

CDR1 and CDR2 (germline): LNHDA, SQIVND (reference sequence). Trimming left V 5 bases short and J 9 bases short, with 20 bases between. The CDR3 loop spans 15 amino acids. Profiled with immunoSEQ multiplex PCR; TCRdb holds only in-frame clones, not every one. The sample shows around 41,000 clones, over 75% of them seen only once. Time point given: week 35, safety follow-up. Doses consisted of 300 ug of mutant IDH1 20-mer peptide each, paired with topical imiquimod. Vaccinations, eight in total, occurred in weeks 1, 3, 5, 7, 11, 15, 19, 23. As regards this clone: Its specificity is not known.

The clonotype originates from a man aged 35-49 years with glioma. The sequencing used PBMCs, collected from a glioma patient whose treatment included an IDH1 peptide vaccine. The chain links TRBV19 to TRBJ2-4, with D maybe TRBD2 (6 bases). CDR3 nucleotides: TGTGCCAGTAGTCCTATGGGGGGTTTAAGTGGCATTCAGTACTTC. This gives the protein CASSPMGGLSGIQYF.